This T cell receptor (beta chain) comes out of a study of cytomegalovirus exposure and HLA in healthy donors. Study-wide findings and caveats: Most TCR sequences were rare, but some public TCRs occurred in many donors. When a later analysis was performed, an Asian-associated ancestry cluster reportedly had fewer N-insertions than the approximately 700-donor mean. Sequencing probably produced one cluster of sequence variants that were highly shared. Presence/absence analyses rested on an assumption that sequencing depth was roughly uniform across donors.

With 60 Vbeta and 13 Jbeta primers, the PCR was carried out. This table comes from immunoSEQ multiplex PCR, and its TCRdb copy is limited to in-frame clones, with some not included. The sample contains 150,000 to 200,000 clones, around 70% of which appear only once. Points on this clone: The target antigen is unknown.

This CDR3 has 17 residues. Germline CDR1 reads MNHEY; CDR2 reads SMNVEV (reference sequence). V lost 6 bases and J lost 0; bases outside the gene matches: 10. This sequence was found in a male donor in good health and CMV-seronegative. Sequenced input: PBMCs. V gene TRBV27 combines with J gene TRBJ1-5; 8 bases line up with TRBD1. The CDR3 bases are TGTGCCAGCAGCACTTCAGGGGGCGGATTTAGCAATCAGCCCCAGCATTTT. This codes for CASSTSGGGFSNQPQHF.